The 8 T cell receptor beta chains in this list originate from one sample, sequenced in a study of CD8 T cells in ankylosing spondylitis. MiXCR, run by TCRdb on the 5' RACE reads, gives a single entry per CDR3 protein. The table includes about 160,000 distinct CDR3 sequences, roughly 18% detected once. Specimen: blood, either unsorted or a sorted T cell fraction (not recorded which). All receptors derive from a male donor with ankylosing spondylitis or in good health (not recorded which).

This clonotype was seen only a few times. V usage is TRBV12-3 or TRBV12-4 and J usage is TRBJ2-3; 11 bases map to TRBD2. The V segment lost 7 bases and the J segment 4 bases; nucleotides outside the gene matches: 4. This CDR3 contains 14 residues. Written as DNA, the CDR3 is TGTGCCAGCACCGGGACTAGCGGCTCAGATACGCAGTATTTT. It specifies CASTGTSGSDTQYF.

This chain joins TRBV6-6 and TRBJ1-6; no clear D. Germline V gene sequence: CDR1 MNHNY, CDR2 SVGAGI (reference sequence). Deletions cut 6 bases from V and 5 bases from J, with 5 bases between. The CDR3 consists of 12 residues. CDR3 nucleotides: TGTGCCAGCAGCTACAATAATTCACCCCTCCACTTT. Its translation: CASSYNNSPLHF.

In this sample, this clonotype turned up many times. The rearrangement uses TRBV6-6 and TRBJ2-7; D is ambiguous. CDR1 is MNHNY, CDR2 SVGAGI, per germline (reference sequence). Trimming removed 2 bases from V and 2 bases from J, with 7 bases in between. The CDR3 has 13 amino acids. DNA for the CDR3: TGTGCCAGCAGTTACCAGACTCCCTACGAGCAGTACTTC. Amino acids: CASSYQTPYEQYF.

This clonotype was counted many times. The genes are TRBV29-1 and TRBJ2-7; 14 bases line up with TRBD2. V lost 3 bases to trimming and J lost 3 bases; unmatched junction nucleotides: 4. Germline V lookup: CDR1 SQVTM, CDR2 ANQGSEA. The CDR3 is 15 amino acids. The CDR3 loop reads CSVDGLAGGNYEQYF. CDR3 DNA: TGCAGCGTTGATGGACTAGCGGGAGGAAACTACGAGCAGTACTTC.

This clonotype has more than one count but fewer than ten. The DNA for the CDR3 is TGCGCCAGCAGCCAAGGGTCGGGAGGAGGAATTGAGCAGTTCTTC. Protein: CASSQGSGGGIEQFF. The V and J genes are TRBV4-1 and TRBJ2-1; 7 bases agree with TRBD2. CDR1 is MGHRA and CDR2 is YSYEKL in the germline V gene. Trimming took 1 base from V and 9 from J; bases not matched to a gene: 9. The CDR3 spans 15 residues.

The sample holds many counts of this clonotype. The rearrangement links TRBV11-1 to TRBJ2-2, with 15 nucleotides matching TRBD2. V trimming: 1 base; J trimming: 5 bases; junction bases outside the gene matches: 11. The CDR3 has 20 residues. Germline V gives CDR1 SGHAT, CDR2 FQDESV (reference sequence). Written as DNA, the CDR3 is TGTGCCAGCAGCTTAGGGACTAGCGGGAGGGCCCGTTTCGGAACCGGGGAGCTGTTTTTT. Its protein is CASSLGTSGRARFGTGELFF.

This clonotype was counted ten times or more. One junction end does not reproduce the germline sequence, and a read error may be involved. This chain connects TRBV5-1 to TRBJ2-1, with a tentative D call TRBD2 (6 bases). CDR1 is SGHRS and CDR2 is YFSETQ in the germline V gene. The CDR3 extends over 14 amino acids. The chain's CDR3 is CASRLGLSYNEQFF. CDR3 coding DNA: TGCGCCAGCAGGTTGGGACTTTCCTACAATGAGCAGTTCTTC.

This clonotype was found many times. CDR3 residues: CASVPGTSGGSSYNEQFF. In nucleotides, the CDR3 is TGTGCCAGCGTCCCCGGGACTAGCGGGGGCAGCTCCTACAATGAGCAGTTCTTC. V is TRBV12-3 or TRBV12-4 and J is TRBJ2-1, with 14 bases that match TRBD2. Losses at the gene ends were 8 bases for V and 0 bases for J; bases not matched to a gene: 9. The CDR3 runs to 18 residues.